This T cell receptor beta chain was profiled in a study of regulatory T cells in long-lasting Graves disease. Points from the study as a whole: Persistent patients shared some 2,500 public clonotypes among themselves. Newly diagnosed patients shared fewer, at about a thousand. Persistent disease preferred TRBV28, TRBJ1-2 and TRBJ2-5.

This clonotype has at least ten counts. Its antigen remains unidentified. There are 15 residues in the CDR3. Germline V gene sequence: CDR1 ENHRY, CDR2 SYGVKD. J lost 2 bases, V lost 8 bases, and 10 bases had no gene match. Construction of the TCR beta libraries employed iRepertoire HTBI primers in conjunction with Arm-PCR of CDR3 regions. Original processing notes: Looking across samples, the authors found some 67 TRBV and 14 to 15 TRBJ segments. TCRdb re-derived calls from the multiplex PCR reads in MiXCR, one entry per CDR3 protein. These V and J calls are TCRdb output, not the study's own analysis. The sample records roughly 420,000 distinct CDR3 sequences, about a sixth being singletons. The time point was: newly diagnosed GD, antithyroid drugs for less than 3 months. Scientists built the TCR library using RNA that was extracted from PBMCs.

This material consisted of peripheral blood mononuclear cells (PBMCs), taken at new diagnosis, from a patient treated with antithyroid drugs. The chain employs TRBV10-3 and TRBJ2-7, with TRBD1 matching 9 bases. The receptor was derived from a female donor with Graves disease. Written as DNA, the CDR3 is TGTGCCATCCAACAAGGCGGGACAGGGACCTACGAGCAGTACTTC. Amino acid sequence: CAIQQGGTGTYEQYF.